These 32 T cell receptor beta chains were sequenced from one sample in a study of blood T cell repertoires in COVID-19. Profiled with immunoSEQ multiplex PCR; TCRdb holds only in-frame clones, not every one. The sample has about 160,000 clones; over 80% are singletons. The material sequenced was peripheral blood. The receptor source for this set is a woman aged 45-60 years with acute or convalescent COVID-19.

J is TRBJ1-6 and V is TRBV6-5; D possibly corresponds to TRBD1 (5 bases). Germline V gene lookup returns CDR1 MNHEY and CDR2 SVGAGI. V was trimmed by 3 bases and J by 5 bases, leaving 8 bases between them. The length of the CDR3 is 14 residues. CDR3 region: CASSYWGDNSPLHF. The CDR3 DNA sequence: TGTGCCAGCAGTTATTGGGGGGATAATTCACCCCTCCACTTT.

The chain combines TRBV4-1 with TRBJ2-1; 8 bases align to TRBD1. J was trimmed by 8 bases and V by 2 bases; bases with no gene match: 5. The CDR3 is made up of 14 amino acids. Germline V CDR1 and CDR2: MGHRA, YSYEKL. The CDR3 reads CASSQRQGIDEQFF. The CDR3 DNA is TGCGCCAGCAGCCAAAGACAGGGGATAGATGAGCAGTTCTTC.

The V and J genes are TRBV19 and TRBJ1-2; no reliable D call. CDR1 and CDR2 from the germline V gene are LNHDA and SQIVND (reference sequence). Trimming shortened V by 6 bases and J by 2 bases, and 13 bases separated the two germline ends. This CDR3 has 14 amino acids. CDR3 residues: CASRTGNSNYGYTF. The DNA of the CDR3 is TGTGCCAGTAGAACTGGCAACAGCAACTATGGCTACACCTTC.

The chain employs TRBV5-8 and TRBJ1-2, with D possibly matching TRBD1 (5 bases). The V end was cut by 3 bases, the J end by 2 bases, with 14 bases between. Germline-derived CDR1 and CDR2 are SGHTS and YDEGEE. This CDR3 is 15 amino acids long. CDR3: CASSSGQEGNYGYTF. As DNA, the CDR3 is TGTGCCAGCAGCTCGGGGCAGGAGGGGAACTATGGCTACACCTTC.

The chain employs TRBV23-1 and TRBJ1-5; perhaps TRBD1 as D (6 bases). TRBV23-1 is marked as an open reading frame, function uncertain. Trimming shortened V by 2 bases and J by 0 bases, and 14 bases separated the two germline ends. This CDR3 contains 17 residues. The CDR3 spells CASSQRTGCRSNQPQHF. Here the CDR3 DNA reads TGCGCCAGCAGTCAAAGAACAGGGTGTCGTAGCAATCAGCCCCAGCATTTT.

The CDR3 here is CASSMSVGVSYGYTF. The CDR3 DNA sequence: TGTGCCAGTAGTATGAGTGTTGGTGTCTCGTATGGCTACACCTTC. This chain links TRBV19 with TRBJ1-2; no definite D call. Germline CDR1 reads LNHDA; CDR2 reads SQIVND (reference sequence). This CDR3 is built from 15 residues. The germline V and J ends were trimmed by 3 bases and 5 bases, with 16 bases remaining between them.

V usage is TRBV5-4 and J usage is TRBJ2-7; tentatively, D is TRBD1 (6 bases). Trimming stripped 0 bases from V and 11 bases from J, with 9 bases between. The CDR3 consists of 11 residues. Germline values: CDR1 SGHNT, CDR2 YYREEE (reference sequence). This CDR3 reads CASSLGAGEYF. The CDR3 coding sequence is TGTGCCAGCAGCTTGGGGGCAGGGGAGTACTTC. The complete variable domain, with remaining parts taken from reference TRBV5-4 and TRBJ2-7, reads ETGVTQSPTHLIKTRGQQVTLRCSSQSGHNTVSWYQQALGQGPQFIFQYYREEENGRGNFPPRFSGLQFPNYSSELNVNALELDDSALYLCASSLGAGEYFGPGTRLTVT.

This chain connects TRBV7-2 to TRBJ2-7; the D is unclear. This CDR3 is 16 amino acids long. Trimming took off 2 bases at V and 3 bases at J, with 17 bases between the two ends. In germline, CDR1 is SGHTA, CDR2 FQGNSA. CDR3 nucleotide sequence: TGTGCCAGCAGCTTAAGTTCGGGTTTTCGTGGCTACGAGCAGTACTTC. Amino acid sequence: CASSLSSGFRGYEQYF.

V is TRBV12-5 and J is TRBJ2-1; TRBD1 matches at 8 bases. CDR1 is LGHNT, CDR2 FRNRAP, per germline. The CDR3 runs 20 residues. With V trimmed by 1 base and J by 4 bases, 18 bases remained unmatched. The CDR3 nucleotides are TGTGCTAGTGGTTTGGAGAACAGGGGGTTGAGACCTAGGCCTTACAATGAGCAGTTCTTC. Translation gives CASGLENRGLRPRPYNEQFF.

For the CDR3, the DNA is TGTGCCAGCAGCTTCGGCTTGCGGGGATCCCAAGAGACCCAGTACTTC. Protein sequence: CASSFGLRGSQETQYF. This chain joins TRBV7-8 and TRBJ2-5, with D possibly TRBD2 on 6 matching bases. V was shortened by 3 bases and J by 1 base, with 15 bases between the two germline ends. The CDR3 has 16 amino acids. The germline V gene encodes CDR1 SGHVS and CDR2 FQNEAQ.

This clone was counted a single time. This chain connects TRBV5-6 to TRBJ1-1; 9 nucleotides align to TRBD1. The germline gives CDR1 SGHDT, CDR2 YYEEEE. V gave up 5 bases and J gave up 4 bases; unmatched junction bases: 6. This CDR3 comprises 14 residues. This CDR3 is CASRPTGGGTEAFF. The CDR3, as DNA: TGTGCCAGCAGACCGACAGGGGGGGGCACTGAAGCTTTCTTT.

This chain joins TRBV19 and TRBJ1-3, with TRBD1 matching over 10 bases. The germline V gene has CDR1 LNHDA and CDR2 SQIVND (reference sequence). CDR3 size: 14 residues. V was pared by 1 base and J by 11 bases, with 5 bases of the junction left unmatched. CDR3 loop: CASSIGLGQGAIYF. CDR3 bases: TGTGCCAGTAGTATAGGGCTTGGACAGGGGGCCATATATTTT.

This clone was found once. The J gene is TRBJ2-1, the V gene TRBV11-3; TRBD1 matches at 9 bases. The CDR3 length is 15 residues. With 4 bases clipped from V and 5 bases from J, the junction kept 6 bases outside the gene matches. CDR1 SGHNT and CDR2 YENEEA come from the germline V gene. This chain's CDR3 is CASSSPGTGHNEQFF. The CDR3 DNA follows: TGTGCCAGCAGCTCCCCCGGGACAGGGCACAATGAGCAGTTCTTC.

This rearrangement joins TRBV19 to TRBJ2-1, with a tentative D call TRBD1 (6 bases). The length of the CDR3 is 15 residues. Per the germline V gene, CDR1 is LNHDA and CDR2 is SQIVND (reference sequence). V shed 7 bases and J shed 3 bases, with 16 bases lying between them. CDR3 nucleotides: TGTGCCAGTAAGGGGGACGGGAACTACTACAATGAGCAGTTCTTC. This encodes CASKGDGNYYNEQFF.

The gene calls are TRBV19 and TRBJ1-1, with D perhaps matching TRBD1 (6 bases). CDR1 is LNHDA and CDR2 is SQIVND in the germline V gene (reference sequence). The CDR3 covers 14 residues. V shed 5 bases and J shed 1 base, with 11 bases lying between them. The CDR3 DNA follows: TGTGCCAGTAGTCTCACGACAGGGAACACTGAAGCTTTCTTT. Protein product: CASSLTTGNTEAFF.

The V call is TRBV29-1, the J call TRBJ1-2, with no clear D. The CDR3 has 13 amino acids. CDR1 and CDR2 (germline): SQVTM, ANQGSEA. V gave up 0 bases and J gave up 4 bases, with 9 bases separating them. The CDR3 loop is CSVEEAGFYGYTF. The CDR3, as DNA: TGCAGCGTTGAAGAGGCGGGATTCTATGGCTACACCTTC.

The chain carries TRBV7-9 and TRBJ1-2; 7 bases line up with TRBD1. Germline V CDR1 and CDR2: SEHNR, FQNEAQ (reference sequence). J lost 4 bases, V lost 6 bases, and 5 bases had no gene match. CDR3 size: 13 residues. This chain's CDR3 is CASSRQGGYGYTF. The CDR3 DNA is TGTGCCAGCAGTCGACAGGGAGGCTATGGCTACACCTTC.

The chain is built from TRBV6-5 and TRBJ1-6; TRBD1 matches at 12 bases. This CDR3 spans 15 amino acids. The germline gives CDR1 MNHEY, CDR2 SVGAGI. V lost 4 bases, J lost 7 bases, and 2 bases stayed unmatched. CDR3 sequence (DNA): TGTGCCAGCAGTTCCGGGACAGGGGGCAATTCACCCCTCCACTTT. Translated, it gives CASSSGTGGNSPLHF.

The gene calls are TRBV7-8 and TRBJ2-5; TRBD2 matches 11 bases. The CDR3 consists of 15 residues. Trimming at V came to 4 bases and at J to 4 bases, leaving 5 bases not matched to a gene. Germline V gives CDR1 SGHVS, CDR2 FQNEAQ. The CDR3 spells CASSYTGTSGETQYF. Written as DNA, the CDR3 is TGTGCCAGCAGCTACACCGGGACTAGCGGAGAGACCCAGTACTTC.

This sequence joins TRBV4-3 and TRBJ1-5; D is unclear. The CDR3 has 13 residues. Germline lookup yields CDR1 LGHNA and CDR2 YSLEER. Trimming shortened V by 0 bases and J by 7 bases, and 7 bases separated the two germline ends. CDR3: CASSQDVYQPQHF. CDR3 sequence (DNA): TGCGCCAGCAGCCAAGATGTCTACCAGCCCCAGCATTTT.

This chain connects TRBV5-1 to TRBJ2-1; TRBD1 is a possible D gene (5 bases). This CDR3 has 16 amino acids. Germline CDR1 SGHRS, CDR2 YFSETQ. The V and J ends lost 1 base and 3 bases respectively, with 14 bases between them. CDR3 DNA: TGCGCCAGCAGCTTGTATCCCGCAGGGATCTACAATGAGCAGTTCTTC. Translating it yields CASSLYPAGIYNEQFF.

The chain has TRBV6-4 and TRBJ1-2; D is unclear. This CDR3 region has 15 residues. Trimming cost V 0 bases and J 7 bases, with 15 bases left between them. Germline values: CDR1 MRHNA, CDR2 SNTAGT. CDR3 amino acids: CASSDSGRRAGGYTF. CDR3 nucleotide sequence: TGTGCCAGCAGTGACTCGGGCAGGAGGGCAGGTGGCTACACCTTC.

The V gene is TRBV4-3, the J gene TRBJ2-7, with TRBD1 matching over 8 bases. This CDR3 is built from 14 residues. From germline, CDR1 is LGHNA and CDR2 YSLEER. The V and J ends lost 5 bases and 4 bases, in that order; junction bases with no gene match: 7. The CDR3 sequence is CASSFQTGVYEQYF. In nucleotides, the CDR3 is TGCGCCAGCAGCTTTCAGACAGGGGTTTACGAGCAGTACTTC.

This clone came up once. The CDR3: CASSPGTVNTEAFF. CDR3 bases: TGTGCCAGCAGCCCAGGGACAGTGAACACTGAAGCTTTCTTT. This chain joins TRBV7-9 and TRBJ1-1; 7 nucleotides match TRBD1. The CDR3 covers 14 residues. From germline, CDR1 is SEHNR and CDR2 FQNEAQ (reference sequence). Trimming took 5 bases from V and 0 from J; bases not matched to a gene: 3.

The chain is built from TRBV11-2 and TRBJ2-7; the D is unclear. The CDR3 has 15 amino acids. V was shortened by 5 bases and J by 3 bases, with 17 bases between the two germline ends. In germline, CDR1 is SGHAT, CDR2 FQNNGV. CDR3 bases: TGTGCCAGCAGCCCACATAATCTCAGAAACTACGAGCAGTACTTC. Amino acids: CASSPHNLRNYEQYF.

This clone was seen only once. The CDR3 nucleotides are TGCAGTGCTAGTGGACAGGGGACTAATGAAAAACTGTTTTTT. Translation: CSASGQGTNEKLFF. The V gene is TRBV20-1, the J gene TRBJ1-4; TRBD1 aligns across 9 bases. J gave up 2 bases and V 3 bases, and 1 base lay outside the gene matches. Germline V gene sequence: CDR1 DFQATT, CDR2 SNEGSKA (reference sequence). This CDR3 region has 14 residues.

The chain carries TRBV7-8 and TRBJ1-2; 9 nucleotides line up with TRBD1. The CDR3 is 16 residues long. V trimming: 5 bases; J trimming: 5 bases; junction bases outside the gene matches: 12. Per germline, CDR1 SGHVS and CDR2 FQNEAQ. CDR3 sequence (DNA): TGTGCCAGCAGCCCCCGGGACAGGGAAATCCCATATGGCTACACCTTC. Translation: CASSPRDREIPYGYTF. Drawing the rest from reference TRBV7-8 and TRBJ1-2, the complete variable domain is GAGVSQSPRYKVAKRGQDVALRCDPISGHVSLFWYQQALGQGPEFLTYFQNEAQLDKSGLPSDRFFAERPEGSVSTLKIQRTQQEDSAVYLCASSPRDREIPYGYTFGSGTRLTVV.

The chain couples TRBV5-5 to TRBJ1-1; unclear D gene. Germline CDR1 reads SGHKS; CDR2 reads YYEKEE (reference sequence). V was shortened by 1 base and J by 7 bases, with 5 bases between the two germline ends. The CDR3 length is 11 residues. The CDR3 DNA is TGTGCCAGCAGCTTGACAGTTGAAGCTTTCTTT. It encodes CASSLTVEAFF.

This chain links TRBV7-9 with TRBJ1-6; D gene unclear. The V end lost 5 bases, the J end lost 8 bases, and 7 bases lay between the germline ends. Germline V CDR1 and CDR2: SEHNR, FQNEAQ (reference sequence). There are 12 residues in the CDR3. The CDR3 DNA is TGTGCCAGCAGCCCCTCGGATTCACCCCTCCACTTT. Translating gives CASSPSDSPLHF.

This clone was recorded a few times. The chain has TRBV19 and TRBJ1-1; possible D gene TRBD1, 6 bases. The germline CDR1 and CDR2 sequences are LNHDA and SQIVND (reference sequence). The CDR3 has 16 amino acids. V was clipped by 2 bases and J by 0 bases, with 13 bases between them. Here the CDR3 reads CASSISTGTLNTEAFF. The DNA of the CDR3 is TGTGCCAGTAGTATATCTACCGGGACACTGAACACTGAAGCTTTCTTT.

This chain uses TRBV9 with TRBJ2-1; 8 bases are a match to TRBD2. Germline trimming cut 2 bases from V and 2 bases from J; bases unmatched to any gene: 3. The CDR3 is 15 residues long. The germline V gene has CDR1 SGDLS and CDR2 YYNGEE. CDR3 in amino acids: CASSVREGTYNEQFF. Here the CDR3 DNA reads TGTGCCAGCAGCGTCCGGGAGGGCACCTACAATGAGCAGTTCTTC.

CDR3 residues: CASSLTDRDHSPLHF. DNA of the CDR3: TGCGCCAGCAGCTTGACGGACAGGGATCATTCACCCCTCCACTTT. The chain carries TRBV5-1 and TRBJ1-6; 8 bases line up with TRBD1. Per germline, CDR1 SGHRS and CDR2 YFSETQ. The CDR3 contains 15 residues. V lost 1 base and J lost 8; bases outside the gene matches: 5. The whole variable domain, remainder taken from reference TRBV5-1 and TRBJ1-6, is KAGVTQTPRYLIKTRGQQVTLSCSPISGHRSVSWYQQTPGQGLQFLFEYFSETQRNKGNFPGRFSGRQFSNSRSEMNVSTLELGDSALYLCASSLTDRDHSPLHFGNGTRLTVT.